Following are 9 T cell receptor beta chains from one sample sequenced in a study of tumor and adjacent non-tumor tissue in lung cancer. This sample's RNA came from whole unsorted tissue. TCRbeta libraries were built with three rounds of nested PCR, modified from ARM-PCR. TCRdb passed the multiplex PCR reads through MiXCR, listing each CDR3 protein once. The sample includes approximately 130,000 distinct CDR3 sequences, about 66% of them seen just once. What was sequenced was lung tumor tissue. The receptors here all came from a man aged 30 to 45 with non-small cell lung cancer.

The chain carries TRBV4-1 and TRBJ2-3; D is uncertain. Per germline, CDR1 MGHRA and CDR2 YSYEKL. This CDR3 contains 13 residues. V lost 6 bases and J lost 4, with 11 bases in between. CDR3 sequence: CASSPSEADTQYF. The CDR3, as DNA: TGCGCCAGCAGTCCGAGTGAGGCAGATACGCAGTATTTT.

In regard to this clonotype: A much larger clone lies one base from this, so it may be a read error. The chain has TRBV6-5 and TRBJ2-1; 10 positions match TRBD2. The CDR3 extends over 15 amino acids. The trim removed 0 bases at V and 10 bases at J, leaving 6 bases unmatched. CDR1 and CDR2 from the germline V gene are MNHEY and SVGAGI. The CDR3 sequence is CASSYSSGRVVEQFF. The CDR3 DNA is TGTGCCAGCAGTTACTCAAGCGGGAGGGTCGTAGAGCAGTTCTTC.

As concerns this clonotype: Lacking the conserved final phenylalanine or tryptophan, this CDR3 likely reflects a read error. The V call is TRBV24-1, the J call TRBJ2-1, with a tentative D call TRBD1 (6 bases). CDR3 length equals 12 residues. CDR1 is KGHDR, CDR2 SFDVKD, per germline. The CDR3: CAISVQGYEQFL. The CDR3 DNA sequence: TGTGCCATCAGTGTTCAGGGGTATGAGCAGTTCTTG.

This clonotype appeared a single time. The chain employs TRBV20-1 and TRBJ2-5; D not resolved. Germline CDR1 DFQATT, CDR2 SNEGSKA (reference sequence). V was clipped by 5 bases and J by 5 bases, with 24 bases between them. The CDR3 loop spans 16 amino acids. CDR3 DNA sequence: TGCAGTGCTCCTACCCCAGCGAGAGGCCCCCATGAGACCCAGTACTTC. The encoded protein is CSAPTPARGPHETQYF.

This clonotype was counted a few times. The chain combines TRBV6-5 with TRBJ1-1; D is unresolved. The CDR3 sequence is 13 residues long. Germline-derived CDR1 and CDR2 are MNHEY and SVGAGI. Trimming removed 0 bases at V and 8 bases at J, with 10 bases between. CDR3 DNA sequence: TGTGCCAGCAGTTACTCTACCGGAGAGGAAGCTTTCTTT. Translation gives CASSYSTGEEAFF.

This clonotype has just a few counts. A single base separates this from a much larger clone, so it may be a read error. This chain uses TRBV6-5 with TRBJ2-7; 9 nucleotides line up with TRBD2. CDR1 MNHEY and CDR2 SVGAGI come from the germline V gene. This CDR3 contains 13 residues. This chain's CDR3 is CVSSGGPLYEQYF. In DNA form, the CDR3 reads TGTGTCAGCAGCGGGGGGCCCCTCTACGAGCAGTACTTC.

The chain employs TRBV29-1 and TRBJ2-1; TRBD2 is a possible D gene (6 bases). CDR3 length: 11 amino acids. Germline CDR1 and CDR2: SQVTM and ANQGSEA. In DNA form, the CDR3 reads TGCACCGGGACTTCAGGAGGTGAGTGGTTCTTC. It specifies CTGTSGGEWFF.

In regard to this clonotype: This sequence may be a read error, since a much larger clone differs from it by one base. The chain is built from TRBV20-1 and TRBJ1-2; weak D call: TRBD1 (6 bases). This CDR3 spans 14 amino acids. Germline V gene data show CDR1 as DFQATT and CDR2 as SNEGSKA (reference sequence). In DNA form, the CDR3 reads TGCAGTGTTAGAGGCCTGGACAGTAACTATGGCTACACCTTC. The encoded protein is CSVRGLDSNYGYTF.

Comment on this clonotype: A much larger clone differs by one base, so this may be a read error. J is TRBJ1-2 and V is TRBV6-5; the D gene is possibly TRBD1 (5 bases). This CDR3 comprises 15 residues. CDR1 is MNHEY and CDR2 is SVGAGI in the germline V gene. The CDR3 nucleotides are TGTGCCAGCAGTTCAATCTCGGACGGGGACTATGGCTACATCTTC. Its protein product is CASSSISDGDYGYIF.